This T cell receptor (beta chain) was found in a study of blood T cell repertoires in COVID-19. Study at large: T cells, B-cell-depleted T cells, or PBMCs provided the cDNA or gDNA that served as material.

In the study's own analysis: From reference gene primer amplification, estimates of nucleated cell counts were derived. Clones were read by immunoSEQ multiplex PCR, and TCRdb kept only the in-frame ones, dropping some. V and J calls and clone size are copied from that table; D and trimming were computed from the DNA. The sample records about 86,000 clones, 80% to 90% being singletons. CDR1 SGHRS and CDR2 YFSETQ come from the germline V gene. This CDR3 spans 17 amino acids. Trimming took 0 bases from V and 0 from J; bases not matched to a gene: 2. This sequence originates from a human donor in a cohort sampled during active COVID-19. Sequencing input: peripheral blood. The chain has TRBV5-1 and TRBJ2-3; 12 bases line up with TRBD2. CDR3 region: CASSLALAGGSTDTQYF. The CDR3 nucleotides are TGCGCCAGCAGCTTGGCCCTAGCGGGAGGGAGCACAGATACGCAGTATTTT.